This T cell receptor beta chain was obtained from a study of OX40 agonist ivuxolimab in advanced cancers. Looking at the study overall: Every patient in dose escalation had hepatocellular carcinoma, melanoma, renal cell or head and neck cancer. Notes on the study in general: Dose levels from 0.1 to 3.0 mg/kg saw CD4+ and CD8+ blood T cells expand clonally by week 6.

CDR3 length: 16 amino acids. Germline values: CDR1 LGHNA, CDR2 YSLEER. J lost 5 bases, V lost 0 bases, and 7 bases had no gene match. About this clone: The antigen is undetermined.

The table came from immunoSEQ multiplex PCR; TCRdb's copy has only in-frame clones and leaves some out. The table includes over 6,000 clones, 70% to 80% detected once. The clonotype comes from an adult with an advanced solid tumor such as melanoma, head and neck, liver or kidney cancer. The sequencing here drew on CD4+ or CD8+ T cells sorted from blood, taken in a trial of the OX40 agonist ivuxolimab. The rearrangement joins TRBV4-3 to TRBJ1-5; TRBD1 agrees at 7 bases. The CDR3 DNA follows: TGCGCCAGCAGCCAAGACAGGGGGACACCAGATCAGCCCCAGCATTTT. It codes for CASSQDRGTPDQPQHF.